The T cell receptor (beta chain) described here comes from a study of shared clonotypes between healthy human individuals. Assay: immunoSEQ multiplex PCR; the TCRdb copy retains only in-frame clones and omits some. The sample holds roughly 1 million clones; roughly 74% are singletons and the top ten take more than 0.45%. Input material: memory CD4+ T cells from PBMCs. The subset denotes: CD45RA-negative fraction. This sequence originates from a man in his late teens or twenties in good health. Some clones in this sample may be carry-over from other donors' samples.

As DNA, the CDR3 is TGTGCCAGCAGTTGGGGACAGGGTTGGAGCAATCAGCCCCAGCATTTT. Protein product: CASSWGQGWSNQPQHF. The chain has TRBV28 and TRBJ1-5; 9 nucleotides agree with TRBD1. Per germline, CDR1 MDHEN and CDR2 SYDVKM. Trimming at V came to 4 bases and at J to 1 base, leaving 5 bases not matched to a gene. The CDR3 is 16 residues long.